This T cell receptor beta chain was identified in a study of blood T cell repertoires in COVID-19. About the study: Sources were T cells, B-cell-depleted T cells, or PBMCs; the material itself was cDNA or gDNA.

The CDR3 sequence is 17 residues long. Germline values: CDR1 GTSNPN, CDR2 SVGIG (reference sequence). Germline trimming cut 1 base from V and 3 bases from J; bases unmatched to any gene: 13. In the original analysis: Reference gene primer amplification yielded estimated nucleated cell counts. Repertoires were generated with immunoSEQ multiplex PCR, while TCRdb's copy carries only in-frame clones and drops some. V, J and clone size derive from that table, while D and trimming were established from the DNA sequence. Of a few hundred thousand clones in the sample, under 85% are singletons; the top ten hold about 4.8%.

This TCR was recovered from a woman aged 50 to 60 who had recovered from COVID-19. The specimen sequenced was PBMCs or T cells enriched from blood (not recorded which). V usage is TRBV30 and J usage is TRBJ1-1; 8 bases agree with TRBD1. The CDR3 protein is CAWSAGTGQFYDTEAFF. The CDR3 nucleotides are TGTGCCTGGAGTGCCGGGACAGGTCAATTTTACGACACTGAAGCTTTCTTT.